Below, one TCR beta chain is given with its context. The specificity of this receptor is unknown. Within one base of it there is no much larger clone, and no base qualities were kept. The meaning of the sample's treatment or condition label: approximately 9-day PBMC culture with coronavirus spike peptide pools or control peptides (ViraFEST assay). CD4+ T cells from unexposed donors were collected before the COVID-19 pandemic (2011-2018). The ViraFEST assay, used in the study, expanded antigen-specific T cells with peptide pools and then identified the expanded clonotypes through TCR sequencing. Each well held around 2 million PBMCs cultured in IMDM containing approximately 5.3% human AB serum and 9 to 10 IU/ml IL-2, with 8 to 10 ug/ml peptide pools added. Half of the culture medium was replaced with fresh IL-2-containing medium on days 3 and 7. After around 11 days of culture, CD4+ T cells were isolated by negative selection using the EasySep CD4+ T cell isolation kit. As far as cell numbers permitted, CD4+ T cells from unexposed donors were tested for reactivity against SARS-CoV-2 S and N as well as four spike pools from common cold coronaviruses. Ficoll-Paque Plus gradient centrifugation was used to isolate PBMCs from whole blood, and the isolated PBMCs were then either used fresh or cryopreserved at -140C. Culture conditions were generally each tested in triplicate wells. The leukapheresis product for the unexposed donors was obtained through commercial purchase.

The protocol used for the library was PCR. DNA from cultured CD4+ T cells underwent TCR sequencing with the Oncomine TCR Beta short-read assay at the Johns Hopkins FTIC core. Genomic DNA was extracted from the cultured CD4+ T cells with the QIAamp micro DNA kit. The Oncomine TCR Beta libraries from cultured CD4+ T cells were pooled using unique dual indexes and then sequenced on an Illumina iSeq 100. Concerning the study's data processing: Non-productive sequences were removed, and CDR3s not starting with C, not ending with F or W, or shorter than 7 amino acids were discarded. Antigen-specific clonotypes were identified using the MANAFEST web application through comparison of peptide-stimulated wells with reference and other culture wells. Positive clones required FDR below 0.05, an odds ratio above 5, and productive frequency above 0.1% in at least two of three replicate wells. A clonotype was classed as cross-reactive if the clonotype showed significant expansion both in SARS-CoV-2 spike wells and in at least one common cold coronavirus spike condition. Levenshtein distances (stringdist) and unrooted phylogenetic trees (ape) in R version 3.6.1 were used to assess CDR3 homology. Using fastp trimming at Q25 and MiXCR clonotype assembly, TCRdb reanalyzed the public sequencing data and kept in-frame beta chains. Each record represents a unique CDR3 protein, reported with the most common genes and DNA among its rows. It is TCRdb's table, rather than the study itself, that gives the V and J calls and clone size. The sample table holds fewer than 6,500 distinct CDR3 sequences, of which roughly 36% were seen once. The ten largest clonotypes hold 25% to 30% of the sample.

Reading the germline V gene gives CDR1 SGHVS and CDR2 FQNEAQ. Including cysteine and phenylalanine, the CDR3 has 16 amino acids. Here the CDR3 DNA is all that survives: 48 bases in frame from base 1. Relative to germline, V is 5 bases shorter and J is 4 bases shorter, with 20 bases between their ends. The data derive from a study of vaccination and CD4 T cells after COVID-19 (dated by TCRdb to between 2020 and 2023). About the study as a whole: In the convalescent cohort there were six males and four females, among whom were two Hispanic individuals, seven Caucasians, two Asians and one multiracial person. For stimulating the cultures, overlapping spike peptide pools were used, derived from SARS-CoV-2 as well as from the common cold coronaviruses HCoV-NL63, HCoV-OC43 and HCoV-229E. Two doses of either the Pfizer-BioNTech BNT162b2 vaccine (n=8) or the Moderna mRNA-1273 vaccine (n=2) were administered to participants. In ten to eleven COVID-19 convalescent patients and several infection-naive healthy vaccine recipients, researchers compared the spike-specific CD4+ TCR repertoire from before mRNA vaccination with the repertoire from after. Post-COVID blood samples were collected from convalescent patients a median of roughly 100 days after diagnosis, with a range of about 30 to 161 days. Post-vaccine blood samples were taken a median of 72 days after the second vaccine dose, with a range of roughly 14 to 250 days. At the TCR clonotype level, an earlier paper using these donors assessed memory CD4+ T cell crossreactivity between SARS-CoV-2 and common cold coronavirus spike proteins. Control cultures used a CEFX viral epitope pool as positive control, an HIV-1 Nef peptide pool as negative control, or no peptide. Results and caveats for the whole study, not just this receptor: Among convalescent patients, a median about 86% of the SARS-CoV-2-reactive clones seen after vaccination appeared only after vaccination, which suggests priming specific to the vaccine. Of the vaccine-specific clones found in convalescent patients, nearly all (304 of 307) were mono-reactive for SARS-CoV-2 spike instead of being cross-reactive with common cold coronaviruses. Although the median number of SARS-CoV-2-reactive clonotypes went up from some 23 after infection to 38 after vaccination, the increase was not significant. The study included relatively few convalescent patients and did not analyze early timepoints after natural infection.

Rearrangement joined TRBV7-8 to TRBJ1-2; the D gene cannot be named for sure. This sequence was found in a human donor in good health. Source material: CD4+ T cells from blood, cultured in vitro. The nucleotides read TGTGCCAGCAGCGTTGTGGGTTCAGAGGGCTCCTATGGCTACACCTTC. Its coded protein is CASSVVGSEGSYGYTF.